The 22 T cell receptor beta chains below come from one sample, sequenced in a study of spatial heterogeneity in lung cancer. TCRdb fed the 5' RACE reads into MiXCR, producing one record per CDR3 protein. The sample lists around 45,000 distinct CDR3 sequences; 12% were seen once. The time point was: sample taken at primary tumor resection. Material for sequencing was whole RNA from tumor, nontumor lung or frozen PBMC, left unsorted. Specimen: PBMCs, collected at surgery. The receptors originated from a female donor with early-stage non-small cell lung cancer.

This clonotype was found a few times. The rearrangement joins TRBV9 to TRBJ2-1, with D unclear. The CDR3 is 13 amino acids. Germline assignment: CDR1 SGDLS and CDR2 YYNGEE. V lost 3 bases and J lost 4, with 8 bases in between. Written as DNA, the CDR3 is TGTGCCAGCAGCGGAACTGTATACAATGAGCAGTTCTTC. Protein sequence: CASSGTVYNEQFF.

This clonotype occurred many times. The J gene is TRBJ2-7, the V gene TRBV7-9, with TRBD2 matching over 12 bases. CDR3 length equals 16 residues. V shed 6 bases, J shed 6 bases, and the junction held 12 bases outside the gene matches. CDR1 SEHNR and CDR2 FQNEAQ come from the germline V gene (reference sequence). This chain's CDR3 is CASSEILAGGPAEQYF. CDR3 DNA: TGTGCCAGCAGTGAAATTCTAGCGGGGGGGCCTGCCGAGCAGTACTTC. The variable domain in full, with the rest retrieved from reference TRBV7-9 and TRBJ2-7, is DTGVSQNPRHKITKRGQNVTFRCDPISEHNRLYWYRQTLGQGPEFLTYFQNEAQLEKSRLLSDRFSAERPKGSFSTLEIQRTEQGDSAMYLCASSEILAGGPAEQYFGPGTRLTVT.

This clonotype was seen a handful of times. The rearrangement links TRBV20-1 to TRBJ1-3; D is uncertain. The CDR3 loop spans 12 amino acids. Germline loops: CDR1 DFQATT, CDR2 SNEGSKA (reference sequence). V lost 3 bases, J lost 0 bases, and 3 bases lay in between. This CDR3 reads CSASHSGNTIYF. CDR3 sequence (DNA): TGCAGTGCTAGCCACTCTGGAAACACCATATATTTT.

This chain uses TRBV7-3 with TRBJ2-3; the D gene is possibly TRBD2 (5 bases). CDR1 is SGHTA and CDR2 is FQGTGA in the germline V gene. V lost 0 bases and J 3 bases, leaving 10 bases between the germline ends. There are 15 residues in the CDR3. The CDR3 DNA sequence: TGTGCCAGCAGCTTAACGACGGACTCAACAGATACGCAGTATTTT. Protein: CASSLTTDSTDTQYF.

This clonotype was seen ten or more times. The rearrangement joins TRBV7-8 to TRBJ1-1; D might be TRBD1 (5 bases). Trimming stripped 5 bases from V and 2 bases from J, with 12 bases between. The length of the CDR3 is 14 residues. Germline V gene data show CDR1 as SGHVS and CDR2 as FQNEAQ. CDR3 residues: CASSHGTENTEAFF. CDR3 DNA sequence: TGTGCCAGCAGCCACGGGACGGAAAACACTGAAGCTTTCTTT. The variable domain in full, completed from reference TRBV7-8 and TRBJ1-1, reads GAGVSQSPRYKVAKRGQDVALRCDPISGHVSLFWYQQALGQGPEFLTYFQNEAQLDKSGLPSDRFFAERPEGSVSTLKIQRTQQEDSAVYLCASSHGTENTEAFFGQGTRLTVV.

This clonotype was detected a few times. The chain combines TRBV4-3 with TRBJ1-6, with 9 bases matching TRBD1. The CDR3 totals 17 residues. Germline lookup yields CDR1 LGHNA and CDR2 YSLEER. Trimming took 1 base from V and 5 from J; bases not matched to a gene: 6. The chain's CDR3 is CASSQGPGTGHNSPLHF. The CDR3 DNA reads TGCGCCAGCAGCCAAGGCCCCGGGACAGGGCATAATTCACCCCTCCACTTT.

The genes are TRBV7-9 and TRBJ2-1, with D hard to call. Germline V gene data show CDR1 as SEHNR and CDR2 as FQNEAQ (reference sequence). This CDR3 is 14 amino acids long. Trimming removed 1 base at V and 1 base at J, with 5 bases between. The CDR3 region is CASSLGGSYNEQFF. For the CDR3, the DNA is TGTGCCAGCAGCTTAGGGGGTTCCTACAATGAGCAGTTCTTC.

This clonotype was detected ten times or more. This chain links TRBV7-8 with TRBJ2-5, with D possibly being TRBD2 (6 bases). Trimming took 5 bases from V and 3 from J, leaving 25 bases between them. Germline V gives CDR1 SGHVS, CDR2 FQNEAQ. CDR3 length: 18 residues. The CDR3 coding sequence is TGTGCCAGCAGCACGGTGGTAGCGGTCGGAAATAGAAAAGAGACCCAGTACTTC. It translates to CASSTVVAVGNRKETQYF. The whole variable domain, filled in from reference TRBV7-8 and TRBJ2-5, reads GAGVSQSPRYKVAKRGQDVALRCDPISGHVSLFWYQQALGQGPEFLTYFQNEAQLDKSGLPSDRFFAERPEGSVSTLKIQRTQQEDSAVYLCASSTVVAVGNRKETQYFGPGTRLLVL.

V gene TRBV7-2 combines with J gene TRBJ2-1, with D maybe TRBD2 (7 bases). CDR1 SGHTA and CDR2 FQGNSA come from the germline V gene. Trimming took 1 base from V and 9 from J, leaving 25 bases between them. The CDR3 covers 18 residues. The CDR3 loop is CASSLGLLGGAFGGEQFF. The CDR3 bases are TGTGCCAGCAGCTTAGGTCTTTTGGGGGGGGCTTTTGGGGGTGAGCAGTTCTTC.

This clonotype was detected ten times or more. V and J are TRBV18 and TRBJ1-6; TRBD1 agrees at 7 bases. CDR1 is KGHSH and CDR2 is LQKENI in the germline V gene. There are 14 residues in the CDR3. The V and J ends lost 1 base and 10 bases, in that order; junction bases with no gene match: 4. CDR3 loop: CASSPQGADSPLHF. The DNA for the CDR3 is TGTGCCAGCTCACCACAGGGGGCAGACTCACCCCTCCACTTT.

V and J are TRBV6-5 and TRBJ2-7; unclear D gene. Germline V gives CDR1 MNHEY, CDR2 SVGAGI. The CDR3 length is 14 residues. Trimming cost V 2 bases and J 1 base, with 9 bases left between them. In DNA, the CDR3 is TGTGCCAGCAGTTACGAACAGTTATCCTACGAGCAGTACTTC. Encoded protein: CASSYEQLSYEQYF.

This clonotype has just a few counts. The chain links TRBV20-1 to TRBJ1-6; no firm D call. From germline, CDR1 is DFQATT and CDR2 SNEGSKA (reference sequence). The CDR3 covers 15 residues. Trimming left V 1 base short and J 9 bases short, with 16 bases between. CDR3 protein: CSARGAGAWSSPLHF. The CDR3 DNA reads as TGCAGTGCTAGAGGTGCCGGTGCCTGGAGTTCACCCCTCCACTTT.

This clonotype showed up many times. The chain is built from TRBV3-1 and TRBJ2-6; 13 bases map to TRBD2. This CDR3 contains 19 residues. After removal of 0 bases from V and 4 bases from J, the junction contained 6 bases not matched to a gene. Per germline, CDR1 LGHDT and CDR2 YNNKEL (reference sequence). The CDR3 DNA reads TGTGCCAGCAGCCAAGAGGGAGGACTAGCGGGGGAAGGGGCCAACGTCCTGACTTTC. This sequence encodes CASSQEGGLAGEGANVLTF.

The chain joins TRBV20-1 to TRBJ2-1; 11 bases align to TRBD1. This CDR3 is 15 amino acids long. J lost 10 bases, V lost 1 base, and 9 bases had no gene match. Germline V lookup: CDR1 DFQATT, CDR2 SNEGSKA (reference sequence). CDR3 DNA sequence: TGCAGTGCTAGAGTGGACAGGGGGCGCCGAGGAGAGCAGTTCTTC. Translated, it gives CSARVDRGRRGEQFF.

Only a few counts were recorded for this clonotype. The chain is built from TRBV3-1 and TRBJ2-7; TRBD2 is a possible D gene (5 bases). Between the trimmed V and J ends, which lost 4 bases and 3 bases, there was a span of 7 bases. This CDR3 spans 12 amino acids. Germline CDR1 is LGHDT and CDR2 is YNNKEL (reference sequence). CDR3 in amino acids: CASSPSGYEQYF. CDR3 DNA: TGTGCCAGCAGCCCCAGCGGCTACGAGCAGTACTTC.

The rearrangement links TRBV7-9 to TRBJ2-7, with a tentative D call TRBD1 (5 bases). From germline, CDR1 is SEHNR and CDR2 FQNEAQ (reference sequence). The CDR3 runs to 14 residues. V was shortened by 4 bases and J by 5 bases, with 15 bases between the two germline ends. The CDR3 DNA follows: TGTGCCAGCAGCTCGCCAGGGTCGGCGGACGAGCAGTACTTC. It codes for CASSSPGSADEQYF. Drawing the rest from reference TRBV7-9 and TRBJ2-7, the complete variable domain is DTGVSQNPRHKITKRGQNVTFRCDPISEHNRLYWYRQTLGQGPEFLTYFQNEAQLEKSRLLSDRFSAERPKGSFSTLEIQRTEQGDSAMYLCASSSPGSADEQYFGPGTRLTVT.

This clonotype occurred many times. This rearrangement joins TRBV18 to TRBJ1-2; D not certain. The V end was cut by 3 bases, the J end by 4 bases, with 15 bases between. CDR3 length equals 15 residues. Per germline, CDR1 KGHSH and CDR2 LQKENI. This CDR3 reads CASSPGPDSGYGYTF. The CDR3 DNA reads as TGTGCCAGCTCACCCGGACCTGACTCGGGCTATGGCTACACCTTC.

In this sample, this clonotype turned up many times. This chain uses TRBV6-1 with TRBJ1-2; D is possibly TRBD1 (5 bases). The CDR3 runs 13 residues. V lost 6 bases and J 2 bases, leaving 10 bases between the germline ends. Looked up from germline, CDR1 is MNHNS and CDR2 is SASEGT. This chain's CDR3 is CASRPDSNYGYTF. CDR3 bases: TGTGCCAGCAGACCTGACAGCAACTATGGCTACACCTTC.

This CDR3 is CASSPAGVAEAFF. The CDR3 DNA follows: TGCGCCAGCAGCCCCGCCGGGGTCGCTGAAGCTTTCTTT. The chain is built from TRBV5-1 and TRBJ1-1; D is ambiguous. The CDR3 totals 13 residues. V lost 4 bases, J lost 6 bases, and 13 bases lay in between. From germline, CDR1 is SGHRS and CDR2 YFSETQ.

The rearrangement uses TRBV10-3 and TRBJ2-7, with 10 bases identical to TRBD1. Germline CDR1 reads ENHRY; CDR2 reads SYGVKD. There are 14 residues in the CDR3. With 2 bases clipped from V and 5 bases from J, the junction kept 3 bases outside the gene matches. CDR3 nucleotides: TGTGCCATCAGTGAGGGACAGGGGGTCAACGAGCAGTACTTC. Protein: CAISEGQGVNEQYF.

This rearrangement joins TRBV27 to TRBJ1-2; D is possibly TRBD1 (5 bases). The germline V and J ends were trimmed by 4 bases and 1 base, with 10 bases remaining between them. This CDR3 spans 14 amino acids. CDR1 and CDR2 (germline): MNHEY, SMNVEV (reference sequence). CDR3 region: CASSYSGGNYGYTF. The CDR3 nucleotides read TGTGCCAGCAGTTATTCGGGGGGTAACTATGGCTACACCTTC.

Many counts were recorded for this clonotype. The V call is TRBV30, the J call TRBJ2-5; TRBD2 aligns across 9 bases. The germline CDR1 and CDR2 sequences are GTSNPN and SVGIG (reference sequence). This CDR3 is 17 amino acids long. Trimming cost V 1 base and J 0 bases; bases outside gene matches: 9. CDR3 residues: CAWSARASGVNQETQYF. The DNA for the CDR3 is TGTGCCTGGAGTGCCCGGGCTAGCGGGGTTAACCAAGAGACCCAGTACTTC.